These 25 T cell receptor beta chains came from one sample sequenced in a study of cytomegalovirus exposure and HLA in healthy donors. In the PCR, 60 Vbeta and 13 Jbeta primers were used. The protocol was immunoSEQ multiplex PCR, while the TCRdb copy is restricted to in-frame clones and leaves out a portion. The sample contains roughly 59,000 clones, approximately 74% of which appear only once. Sequenced: PBMCs. These receptors were collected from a man between 35 and 55 years old in good health and CMV-seropositive.

The rearrangement joins TRBV7-9 to TRBJ1-2, with 7 bases matching TRBD1. Germline V CDR1 and CDR2: SEHNR, FQNEAQ (reference sequence). Losses at the gene ends were 3 bases for V and 8 bases for J; bases not matched to a gene: 6. This CDR3 region has 13 residues. The CDR3 protein is CASSFPTGYGYTF. CDR3 nucleotide sequence: TGTGCCAGCAGCTTCCCGACAGGGTACGGCTACACCTTC.

The rearrangement links TRBV18 to TRBJ2-5, with 7 bases identical to TRBD2. Losses at the gene ends were 3 bases for V and 5 bases for J; bases not matched to a gene: 9. From germline, CDR1 is KGHSH and CDR2 LQKENI. The CDR3 loop spans 15 amino acids. The DNA for the CDR3 is TGTGCCAGCTCACCGGGGAGCGGGGATACGGAGACCCAGTACTTC. Residues: CASSPGSGDTETQYF. Full variable domain (missing parts from reference TRBV18 and TRBJ2-5): NAGVMQNPRHLVRRRGQEARLRCSPMKGHSHVYWYRQLPEEGLKFMVYLQKENIIDESGMPKERFSAEFPKEGPSILRIQQVVRGDSAAYFCASSPGSGDTETQYFGPGTRLLVL.

V and J are TRBV5-5 and TRBJ2-3, with D possibly matching TRBD2 (6 bases). V was clipped by 0 bases and J by 6 bases, with 14 bases between them. CDR3 length: 15 residues. From germline, CDR1 is SGHKS and CDR2 YYEKEE (reference sequence). CDR3 in amino acids: CASSLAGVSWDTQYF. CDR3 in DNA: TGTGCCAGCAGCTTGGCGGGAGTATCTTGGGATACGCAGTATTTT.

In nucleotides, the CDR3 is TGTGCCAGCAGCGAGGGGTTCCGGGACAACCAAGAGACCCAGTACTTC. Translating it yields CASSEGFRDNQETQYF. The rearrangement joins TRBV9 to TRBJ2-5, with D perhaps TRBD1 (6 bases). V was pared by 3 bases and J by 0 bases, with 15 bases between. This CDR3 has 16 residues. From germline, CDR1 is SGDLS and CDR2 YYNGEE.

The gene calls are TRBV6-5 and TRBJ1-1; TRBD1 matches 9 bases. After removal of 6 bases from V and 4 bases from J, the junction contained 6 bases not matched to a gene. The germline CDR1 and CDR2 sequences are MNHEY and SVGAGI. The CDR3 sequence is 14 residues long. CDR3 sequence: CASSPGTGLTEAFF. The CDR3 nucleotides are TGTGCCAGCAGCCCCGGGACAGGGCTCACTGAAGCTTTCTTT.

Only one count was recorded for this clone. The chain joins TRBV4-3 to TRBJ2-1; 7 bases are a match to TRBD2. Germline V gene data show CDR1 as LGHNA and CDR2 as YSLEER. There are 17 residues in the CDR3. The V and J ends lost 0 bases and 3 bases, in that order; junction bases with no gene match: 8. For the CDR3, the DNA is TGCGCCAGCAGCCAAGATCTCCCCGGGAGGCTCTACAATGAGCAGTTCTTC. Translated, it gives CASSQDLPGRLYNEQFF.

The chain is built from TRBV28 and TRBJ2-7; TRBD1 might be the D (5 bases). Trimming shortened V by 2 bases and J by 5 bases, and 10 bases separated the two germline ends. The CDR3 is 13 amino acids. Germline V CDR1 and CDR2: MDHEN, SYDVKM. CDR3: CASSLGRVNEQYF. The CDR3 DNA follows: TGTGCCAGCAGTTTAGGCAGGGTCAACGAGCAGTACTTC.

V gene TRBV6-5 combines with J gene TRBJ1-2; 7 nucleotides match TRBD1. This CDR3 comprises 14 residues. Looked up from germline, CDR1 is MNHEY and CDR2 is SVGAGI. The V segment lost 6 bases and the J segment 2 bases; nucleotides outside the gene matches: 6. CDR3 in amino acids: CASSKGQANYGYTF. The CDR3 DNA follows: TGTGCCAGCAGCAAAGGACAGGCCAACTATGGCTACACCTTC.

In its sample, this clone was seen a few times. This same CDR3 is encoded by further DNA sequences in the sample. The J gene is TRBJ1-2, the V gene TRBV5-4; no reliable D call. The V gene lost 0 bases and the J gene lost 4 bases, with 7 bases spanning the gap. This CDR3 spans 13 amino acids. Germline CDR1 reads SGHNT; CDR2 reads YYREEE (reference sequence). Here the CDR3 reads CASSLDSSYGYTF. The CDR3 DNA reads as TGTGCCAGCAGCTTGGACAGTAGCTATGGCTACACCTTC.

This clone was counted a single time. The CDR3 coding sequence is TGTGCCAGCAGTGACTTCTTGACAGGGAGAAATCAGCCCCAGCATTTT. It translates to CASSDFLTGRNQPQHF. The rearrangement joins TRBV6-1 to TRBJ1-5; 7 bases map to TRBD1. The V and J ends lost 3 bases and 4 bases, in that order; junction bases with no gene match: 9. Germline V CDR1 and CDR2: MNHNS, SASEGT. This CDR3 is 16 amino acids long.

This chain joins TRBV15 and TRBJ2-7; 8 bases match TRBD2. Germline CDR1 is LNHNV and CDR2 is YYDKDF (reference sequence). V shed 3 bases, J shed 4 bases, and the junction held 5 bases outside the gene matches. This CDR3 is built from 14 residues. CDR3 bases: TGTGCCACCAGCAGTCAGCGGGGGACTTACGAGCAGTACTTC. It encodes CATSSQRGTYEQYF.

V is TRBV4-1 and J is TRBJ1-6, with D possibly being TRBD1 (6 bases). CDR3 length: 17 amino acids. CDR1 MGHRA and CDR2 YSYEKL come from the germline V gene. The V end was cut by 4 bases, the J end by 5 bases, with 18 bases between. The CDR3 is CASSPNRVGLHNSPLHF. The CDR3 region has the DNA TGCGCCAGCAGCCCGAACAGGGTCGGGCTACATAATTCACCCCTCCACTTT.

Worth noting for this clone: The same CDR3 is also encoded by other DNA sequences in this sample. The chain combines TRBV2 with TRBJ2-7; 10 bases agree with TRBD1. Germline values: CDR1 SNHLY, CDR2 FYNNEI. The CDR3 is made up of 13 amino acids. Losses at the gene ends were 6 bases for V and 3 bases for J; bases not matched to a gene: 2. CDR3 region: CASSGQGVYEQYF. In nucleotides, the CDR3 is TGTGCCAGCAGCGGACAGGGGGTCTACGAGCAGTACTTC.

V and J are TRBV25-1 and TRBJ2-2, with 9 nucleotides matching TRBD1. In germline, CDR1 is MGHDK, CDR2 SYGVNS. The CDR3 contains 15 residues. V lost 3 bases, J lost 5 bases, and 4 bases stayed unmatched. This CDR3 reads CASSDRTGDTGELFF. CDR3 in DNA: TGTGCCAGCAGTGACCGGACAGGGGATACCGGGGAGCTGTTTTTT.

The chain combines TRBV5-1 with TRBJ2-1; no clear D. Germline CDR1 and CDR2: SGHRS and YFSETQ. Deletions cut 7 bases from V and 11 bases from J, with 13 bases between. The CDR3 is 11 residues long. In DNA form, the CDR3 reads TGCGCCAGCGGTACTCGAGATCAGCAGTTCTTC. Translation gives CASGTRDQQFF. Full variable domain (remainder filled in from reference TRBV5-1 and TRBJ2-1): KAGVTQTPRYLIKTRGQQVTLSCSPISGHRSVSWYQQTPGQGLQFLFEYFSETQRNKGNFPGRFSGRQFSNSRSEMNVSTLELGDSALYLCASGTRDQQFFGPGTRLTVL.

This clone has a handful of counts. The DNA of the CDR3 is TGTGCCACCAGCAGAGGAGATTCCTACGAGCAGTACTTC. Residues: CATSRGDSYEQYF. V usage is TRBV15 and J usage is TRBJ2-7; D remains ambiguous. The CDR3 loop spans 13 amino acids. Deletions cut 1 base from V and 1 base from J, with 5 bases between. Germline CDR1 and CDR2: LNHNV and YYDKDF (reference sequence).

This chain links TRBV5-1 with TRBJ2-1, with 15 bases matching TRBD2. V was clipped by 3 bases and J by 4 bases; unmatched bases: 20. CDR3 length: 22 residues. In germline, CDR1 is SGHRS, CDR2 YFSETQ. The CDR3 region is CASSSLITAGTSGRIGYNEQFF. Written as DNA, the CDR3 is TGCGCCAGCAGCTCCCTCATCACCGCCGGGACTAGCGGGAGGATCGGATACAATGAGCAGTTCTTC.

By share of the sample, this clone is medium-sized. The DNA for the CDR3 is TGTGCCAGTAATGCGGGACTAGCGGGGACCGAGACCCAGTACTTC. It is translated as CASNAGLAGTETQYF. The rearrangement joins TRBV19 to TRBJ2-5; 13 bases are shared with TRBD2. The CDR3 length is 15 residues. V lost 7 bases and J lost 5; bases outside the gene matches: 7. Germline lookup yields CDR1 LNHDA and CDR2 SQIVND (reference sequence).

This clone was counted between two and nine times. The chain combines TRBV6-1 with TRBJ2-5; D might be TRBD2 (5 bases). CDR1 is MNHNS and CDR2 is SASEGT in the germline V gene. Trimming cost V 8 bases and J 0 bases, with 7 bases left between them. The CDR3 is 12 residues long. The CDR3 region has the DNA TGTGCCAGCCCGGGGAACCAAGAGACCCAGTACTTC. It codes for CASPGNQETQYF.

The rearrangement links TRBV5-6 to TRBJ1-2, with TRBD1 as a possible D gene (6 bases). Germline assignment: CDR1 SGHDT and CDR2 YYEEEE. The CDR3 consists of 15 residues. V shed 3 bases and J shed 4 bases, with 16 bases lying between them. The CDR3 coding sequence is TGTGCCAGCAGCTCAACAGGGATCTACGGCTATGGCTACACCTTC. Amino acids: CASSSTGIYGYGYTF.

This clone is a singleton in its sample. The CDR3 here is CASSILTSGGARNEQFF. DNA for the CDR3: TGTGCCAGTAGTATATTGACTAGCGGGGGGGCTCGCAATGAGCAGTTCTTC. The chain carries TRBV19 and TRBJ2-1; the match to TRBD2 covers 14 bases. Germline trimming cut 2 bases from V and 6 bases from J; bases unmatched to any gene: 6. Per germline, CDR1 LNHDA and CDR2 SQIVND (reference sequence). The CDR3 is made up of 17 amino acids.

This clone was counted only a few times. This chain connects TRBV18 to TRBJ1-1, with D unclear. Germline V gene lookup returns CDR1 KGHSH and CDR2 LQKENI. The CDR3 length is 13 residues. V was shortened by 3 bases and J by 8 bases, with 13 bases between the two germline ends. CDR3 nucleotide sequence: TGTGCCAGCTCACCGGGCCGGGATCTGGAAGCTTTCTTT. Its protein product is CASSPGRDLEAFF.

The rearrangement joins TRBV6-5 to TRBJ1-1; D remains ambiguous. Between the trimmed V and J ends, which lost 6 bases and 3 bases, there was a span of 11 bases. Germline V gene sequence: CDR1 MNHEY, CDR2 SVGAGI. The CDR3 runs to 13 residues. The CDR3 DNA is TGTGCCAGCAGACGGGGATTCGACACTGAAGCTTTCTTT. This gives the protein CASRRGFDTEAFF.

The chain carries TRBV9 and TRBJ1-1; 7 bases line up with TRBD1. V trimming: 4 bases; J trimming: 0 bases; junction bases outside the gene matches: 6. The CDR3 is 15 residues long. Germline values: CDR1 SGDLS, CDR2 YYNGEE. CDR3 residues: CASSPEGALNTEAFF. The CDR3 coding sequence is TGTGCCAGCAGCCCCGAGGGGGCTTTGAACACTGAAGCTTTCTTT.

This chain links TRBV21-1 with TRBJ2-1; whether TRBD2, the table's D call, matches the DNA was not checked. TRBV21-1 is annotated as a pseudogene. The CDR3 consists of 18 residues. The CDR3: CASSKSTGTSGRYNEQFF. The CDR3 DNA follows: TGTGCCAGCAGCAAATCTACCGGGACTAGCGGAAGATACAATGAGCAGTTCTTC.